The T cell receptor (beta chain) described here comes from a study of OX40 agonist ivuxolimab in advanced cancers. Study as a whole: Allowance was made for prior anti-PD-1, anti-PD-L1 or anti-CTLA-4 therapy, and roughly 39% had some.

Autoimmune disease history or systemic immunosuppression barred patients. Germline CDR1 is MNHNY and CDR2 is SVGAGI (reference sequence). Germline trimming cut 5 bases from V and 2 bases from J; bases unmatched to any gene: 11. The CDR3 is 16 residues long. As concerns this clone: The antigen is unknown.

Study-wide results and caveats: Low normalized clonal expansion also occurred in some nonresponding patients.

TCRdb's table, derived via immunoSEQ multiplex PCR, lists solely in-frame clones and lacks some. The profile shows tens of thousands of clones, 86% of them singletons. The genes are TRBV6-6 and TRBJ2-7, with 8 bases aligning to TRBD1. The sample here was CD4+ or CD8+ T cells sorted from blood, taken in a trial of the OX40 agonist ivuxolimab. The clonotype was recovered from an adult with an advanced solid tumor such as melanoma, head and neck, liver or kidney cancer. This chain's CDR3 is CASSPAQGTGAYEQYF. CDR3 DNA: TGTGCCAGCAGTCCAGCACAGGGGACAGGTGCCTACGAGCAGTACTTC.